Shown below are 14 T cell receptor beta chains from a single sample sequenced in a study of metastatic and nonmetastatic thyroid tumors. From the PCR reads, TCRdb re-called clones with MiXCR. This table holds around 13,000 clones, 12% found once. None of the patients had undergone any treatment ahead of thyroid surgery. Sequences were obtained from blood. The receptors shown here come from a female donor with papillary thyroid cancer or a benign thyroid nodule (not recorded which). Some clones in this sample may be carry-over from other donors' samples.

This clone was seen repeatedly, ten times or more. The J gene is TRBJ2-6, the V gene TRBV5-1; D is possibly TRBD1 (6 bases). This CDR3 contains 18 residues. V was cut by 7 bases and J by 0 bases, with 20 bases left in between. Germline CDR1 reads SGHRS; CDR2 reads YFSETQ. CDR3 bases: TGCGCCAGCGGGATACAGGGCTCCCCCAGCTCTGGGGCCAACGTCCTGACTTTC. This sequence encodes CASGIQGSPSSGANVLTF.

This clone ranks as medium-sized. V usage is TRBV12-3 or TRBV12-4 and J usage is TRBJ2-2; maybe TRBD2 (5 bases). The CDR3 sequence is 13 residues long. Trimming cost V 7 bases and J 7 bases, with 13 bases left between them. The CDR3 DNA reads TGTGCCAGCACAGGACTCCCGGGCGGGGAGCTGTTTTTT. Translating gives CASTGLPGGELFF.

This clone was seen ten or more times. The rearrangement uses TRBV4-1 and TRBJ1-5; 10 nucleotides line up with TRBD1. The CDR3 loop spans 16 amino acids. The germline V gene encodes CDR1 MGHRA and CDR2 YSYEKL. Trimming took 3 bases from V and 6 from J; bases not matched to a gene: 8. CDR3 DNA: TGCGCCAGCAGCCAGGGATTGGGACAGGGGAGTCAGCCCCAGCATTTT. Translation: CASSQGLGQGSQPQHF.

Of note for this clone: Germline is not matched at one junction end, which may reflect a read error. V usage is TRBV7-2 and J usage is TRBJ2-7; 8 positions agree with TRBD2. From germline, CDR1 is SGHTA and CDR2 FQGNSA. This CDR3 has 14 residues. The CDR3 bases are TGTGCCAGCAGCGTCGGGGGGGTGGGCTACGAGCAGCACTTC. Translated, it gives CASSVGGVGYEQHF.

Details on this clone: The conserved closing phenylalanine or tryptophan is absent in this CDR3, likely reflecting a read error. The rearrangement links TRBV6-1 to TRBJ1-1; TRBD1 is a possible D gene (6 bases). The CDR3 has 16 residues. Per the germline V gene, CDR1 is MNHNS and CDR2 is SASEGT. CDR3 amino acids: CTCREGGAQDHTEAFS. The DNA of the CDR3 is TGTACCTGCAGAGAAGGGGGGGCGCAAGATCACACTGAAGCTTTCTCT.

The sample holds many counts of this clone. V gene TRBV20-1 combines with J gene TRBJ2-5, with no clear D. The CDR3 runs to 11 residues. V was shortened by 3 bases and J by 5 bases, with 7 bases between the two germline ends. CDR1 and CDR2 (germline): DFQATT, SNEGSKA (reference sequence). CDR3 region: CSASRSETQYF. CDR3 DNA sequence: TGCAGTGCTAGTCGGTCGGAGACCCAGTACTTC.

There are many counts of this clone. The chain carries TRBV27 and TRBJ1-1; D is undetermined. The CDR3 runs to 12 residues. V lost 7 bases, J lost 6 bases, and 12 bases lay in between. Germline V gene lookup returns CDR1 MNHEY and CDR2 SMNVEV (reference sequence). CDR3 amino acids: CASIGLRAEAFF. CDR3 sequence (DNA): TGTGCCAGCATAGGTCTTAGGGCTGAAGCTTTCTTT.

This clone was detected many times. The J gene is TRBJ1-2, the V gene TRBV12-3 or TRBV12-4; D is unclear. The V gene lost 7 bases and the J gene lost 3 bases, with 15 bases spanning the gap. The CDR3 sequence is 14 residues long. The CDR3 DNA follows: TGTGCCAGCACACCGACGACCTTATACTATGGCTACACCTTC. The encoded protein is CASTPTTLYYGYTF.

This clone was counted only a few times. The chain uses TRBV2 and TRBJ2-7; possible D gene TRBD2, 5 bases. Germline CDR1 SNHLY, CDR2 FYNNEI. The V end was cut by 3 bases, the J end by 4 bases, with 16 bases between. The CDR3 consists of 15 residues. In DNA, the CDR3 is TGTGCCAGCAGTGACCCCGGACTGCTTTTGTACGAGCAGTACTTC. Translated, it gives CASSDPGLLLYEQYF.

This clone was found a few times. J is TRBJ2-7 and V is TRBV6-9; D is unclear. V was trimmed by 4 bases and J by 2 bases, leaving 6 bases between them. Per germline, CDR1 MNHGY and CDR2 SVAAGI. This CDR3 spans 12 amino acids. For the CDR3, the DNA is TGTGCCAGCAGTTCGGTACCCTACGAGCAGTACTTC. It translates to CASSSVPYEQYF.

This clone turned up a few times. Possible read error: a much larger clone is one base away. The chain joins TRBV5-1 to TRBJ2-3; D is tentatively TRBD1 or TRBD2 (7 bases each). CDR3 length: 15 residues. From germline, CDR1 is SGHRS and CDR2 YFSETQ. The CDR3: CASSFQGGGADAQYF. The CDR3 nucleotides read TGCGCCAGCAGCTTCCAGGGGGGGGGTGCAGATGCGCAGTATTTT.

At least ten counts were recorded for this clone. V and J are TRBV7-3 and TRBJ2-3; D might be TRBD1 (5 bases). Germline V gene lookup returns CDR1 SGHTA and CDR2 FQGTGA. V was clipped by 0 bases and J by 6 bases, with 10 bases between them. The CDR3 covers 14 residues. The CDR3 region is CASSLTGPGDTQYF. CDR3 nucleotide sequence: TGTGCCAGCAGCTTAACGGGGCCCGGGGATACGCAGTATTTT.

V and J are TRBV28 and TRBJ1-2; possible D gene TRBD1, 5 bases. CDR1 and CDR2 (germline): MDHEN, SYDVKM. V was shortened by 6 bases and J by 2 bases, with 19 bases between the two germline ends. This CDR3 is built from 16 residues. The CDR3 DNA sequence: TGTGCCAGCAGACCCTGGGGCGGGAGGGCCAACTATGGCTACACCTTC. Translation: CASRPWGGRANYGYTF.

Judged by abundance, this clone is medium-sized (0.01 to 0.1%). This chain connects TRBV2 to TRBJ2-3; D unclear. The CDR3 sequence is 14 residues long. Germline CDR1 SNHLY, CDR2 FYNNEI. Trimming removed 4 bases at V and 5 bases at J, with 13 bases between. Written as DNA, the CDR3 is TGTGCCAGCAGTGTGGGCCTCCCGGGAGATACGCAGTATTTT. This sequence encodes CASSVGLPGDTQYF.